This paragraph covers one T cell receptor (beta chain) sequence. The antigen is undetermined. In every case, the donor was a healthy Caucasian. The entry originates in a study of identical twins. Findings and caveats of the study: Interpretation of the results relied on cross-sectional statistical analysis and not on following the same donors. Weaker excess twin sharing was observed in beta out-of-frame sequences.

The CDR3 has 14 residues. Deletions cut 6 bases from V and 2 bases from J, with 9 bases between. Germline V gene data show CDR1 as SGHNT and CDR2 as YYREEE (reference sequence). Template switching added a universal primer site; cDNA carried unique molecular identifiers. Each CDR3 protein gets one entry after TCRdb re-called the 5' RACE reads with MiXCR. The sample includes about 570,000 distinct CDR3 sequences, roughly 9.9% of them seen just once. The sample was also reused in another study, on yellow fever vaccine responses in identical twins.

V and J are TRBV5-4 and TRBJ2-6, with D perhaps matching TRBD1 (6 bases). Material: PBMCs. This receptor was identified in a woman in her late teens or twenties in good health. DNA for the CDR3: TGTGCCAGCACCTACAGGGCTGGGGCCAACGTCCTGACTTTC. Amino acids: CASTYRAGANVLTF.